This T cell receptor beta chain was sequenced in a study of T cells in localized non-small cell lung cancer. Study-wide results and caveats: Uninvolved adjacent lung, not tumor, had the highest T cell clonality. Among blood samples, higher T cell density accompanied longer overall survival. When the top 100 tumor clones were examined, a median approximately 57 of them also appeared in the adjacent lung, which was paired and uninvolved.

To note about this clone: The antigen remains unidentified.

Only in-frame clones appear in the TCRdb table, and some are missing; sequencing was by immunoSEQ multiplex PCR. The sample lists 7,000 to 8,500 clones, around 23% occurring once. This CDR3 region has 15 residues. Germline-derived CDR1 and CDR2 are SGHNT and YENEEA. Trimming shortened V by 5 bases and J by 4 bases, and 14 bases separated the two germline ends. The material was lung tumor tissue, obtained before any cancer treatment. The clonotype originates from a man between 40 and 70 years old with stage III squamous cell lung carcinoma. This sequence joins TRBV11-3 and TRBJ2-2; no clear D. CDR3 amino acids: CASSLNPTATGELFF. Here the CDR3 DNA reads TGTGCCAGCAGCCTTAACCCTACGGCCACCGGGGAGCTGTTTTTT.